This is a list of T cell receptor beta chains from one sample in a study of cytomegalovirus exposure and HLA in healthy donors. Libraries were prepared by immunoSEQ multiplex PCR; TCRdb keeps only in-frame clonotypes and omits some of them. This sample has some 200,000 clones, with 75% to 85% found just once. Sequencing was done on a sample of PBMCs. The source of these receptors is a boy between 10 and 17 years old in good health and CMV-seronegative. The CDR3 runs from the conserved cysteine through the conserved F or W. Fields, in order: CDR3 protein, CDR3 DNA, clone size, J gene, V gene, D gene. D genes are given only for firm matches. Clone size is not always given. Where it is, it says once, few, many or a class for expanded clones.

CDR3aa: CASSLGQADQPQHF
CDR3nt: TGCGCCAGCAGCTTAGGACAGGCTGATCAGCCCCAGCATTTT
abundance: -
j_gene: TRBJ1-5
v_gene: TRBV5-1
d_gene: TRBD1

CDR3aa: CASSLSPLGLNEQFF
CDR3nt: TGTGCCAGCAGCTTGAGCCCTTTGGGACTCAATGAGCAGTTCTTC
abundance: -
j_gene: TRBJ2-1
v_gene: TRBV5-4
d_gene: -

CDR3aa: CASSIGTGQNTEAFF
CDR3nt: TGTGCCAGCAGCATTGGGACAGGGCAGAACACTGAAGCTTTCTTT
abundance: -
j_gene: TRBJ1-1
v_gene: TRBV5-5
d_gene: TRBD1

CDR3aa: CASGLVPGATNEKLFF
CDR3nt: TGTGCTAGTGGTTTGGTCCCGGGGGCAACTAATGAAAAACTGTTTTTT
abundance: few
j_gene: TRBJ1-4
v_gene: TRBV12-5
d_gene: -

CDR3aa: CASSHYTDTQYF
CDR3nt: TGTGCCAGCAGCCACTACACAGATACGCAGTATTTT
abundance: -
j_gene: TRBJ2-3
v_gene: TRBV6-5
d_gene: -

CDR3aa: CSVVRAGANVLTF
CDR3nt: TGCAGCGTTGTCAGGGCTGGGGCCAACGTCCTGACTTTC
abundance: -
j_gene: TRBJ2-6
v_gene: TRBV29-1
d_gene: -

CDR3aa: CASSGASDTQYF
CDR3nt: TGTGCCAGCAGCGGAGCGTCAGATACGCAGTATTTT
abundance: -
j_gene: TRBJ2-3
v_gene: TRBV9
d_gene: -

CDR3aa: CASSRPGQGNYGYTF
CDR3nt: TGTGCCAGCAGCAGACCGGGACAGGGTAACTATGGCTACACCTTC
abundance: -
j_gene: TRBJ1-2
v_gene: TRBV5-6
d_gene: TRBD1

CDR3aa: CASSSITLTGNYGYTF
CDR3nt: TGTGCCAGCAGCTCAATCACTCTGACAGGGAACTATGGCTACACCTTC
abundance: -
j_gene: TRBJ1-2
v_gene: TRBV11-3
d_gene: TRBD1

CDR3aa: CASSLGMRLGGSKTQYF
CDR3nt: TGTGCCAGCAGCTTGGGAATGAGATTGGGGGGGTCGAAGACCCAGTACTTC
abundance: -
j_gene: TRBJ2-5
v_gene: TRBV5-6
d_gene: TRBD2

CDR3aa: CASSVTRDRVPGANVLTF
CDR3nt: TGTGCCAGCAGCGTTACTCGAGACAGGGTCCCTGGGGCCAACGTCCTGACTTTC
abundance: -
j_gene: TRBJ2-6
v_gene: TRBV7-3
d_gene: TRBD1

CDR3aa: CASSSQGLPNTEAFF
CDR3nt: TGTGCCAGTAGTTCCCAGGGTTTACCGAACACTGAAGCTTTCTTT
abundance: few
j_gene: TRBJ1-1
v_gene: TRBV19
d_gene: -

CDR3aa: CASSHAHIVEGHYGYTF
CDR3nt: TGCGCCAGCAGCCATGCCCACATCGTGGAGGGGCACTATGGCTACACCTTC
abundance: -
j_gene: TRBJ1-2
v_gene: TRBV4-1
d_gene: -

CDR3aa: CASSLGRYGYTF
CDR3nt: TGTGCCAGCAGCTTGGGCCGCTATGGCTACACCTTC
abundance: -
j_gene: TRBJ1-2
v_gene: TRBV14
d_gene: -

CDR3aa: CAWSDRLLPNTEAFF
CDR3nt: TGTGCCTGGAGTGATCGCTTACTTCCGAACACTGAAGCTTTCTTT
abundance: -
j_gene: TRBJ1-1
v_gene: TRBV30
d_gene: -

CDR3aa: CASSPLQGTTYEQYF
CDR3nt: TGCGCCAGCAGCCCCCTACAGGGGACCACCTACGAGCAGTACTTC
abundance: once
j_gene: TRBJ2-7
v_gene: TRBV5-1
d_gene: TRBD1

CDR3aa: CASSSLRERGIGTQYF
CDR3nt: TGTGCCAGCAGCTCCTTAAGAGAGCGGGGGATAGGGACCCAGTACTTC
abundance: -
j_gene: TRBJ2-5
v_gene: TRBV5-6
d_gene: TRBD2

CDR3aa: CASSLTGTNYGYTF
CDR3nt: TGTGCCAGCAGCTTGACAGGGACTAACTATGGCTACACCTTC
abundance: -
j_gene: TRBJ1-2
v_gene: TRBV7-2
d_gene: TRBD1

CDR3aa: CASSFWDRVWSPLHF
CDR3nt: TGTGCCAGCAGCTTTTGGGACAGGGTTTGGTCACCCCTCCACTTT
abundance: -
j_gene: TRBJ1-6
v_gene: TRBV5-6
d_gene: TRBD1

CDR3aa: CASSLGGLADYEQYF
CDR3nt: TGTGCCAGCAGTTTAGGGGGACTAGCGGACTACGAGCAGTACTTC
abundance: -
j_gene: TRBJ2-7
v_gene: TRBV6-5
d_gene: TRBD2

CDR3aa: CASSLMGAGTEAFF
CDR3nt: TGTGCCAGCAGCTTAATGGGGGCTGGGACTGAAGCTTTCTTT
abundance: -
j_gene: TRBJ1-1
v_gene: TRBV7-3
d_gene: -

CDR3aa: CASSVGQGFDQPQHF
CDR3nt: TGTGCCAGCAGCGTCGGACAGGGCTTCGATCAGCCCCAGCATTTT
abundance: -
j_gene: TRBJ1-5
v_gene: TRBV9
d_gene: TRBD1

CDR3aa: CASSPRDNPGYTF
CDR3nt: TGTGCCAGCAGTCCCCGGGACAATCCTGGCTACACCTTC
abundance: -
j_gene: TRBJ1-2
v_gene: TRBV6-5
d_gene: -

CDR3aa: CASSRTGASYGYTF
CDR3nt: TGTGCCAGCAGTCGGACTGGCGCTAGCTATGGCTACACCTTC
abundance: -
j_gene: TRBJ1-2
v_gene: TRBV27
d_gene: -

CDR3aa: CASRRQDYNEQFF
CDR3nt: TGTGCCAGCAGGCGACAGGATTACAATGAGCAGTTCTTC
abundance: few
j_gene: TRBJ2-1
v_gene: TRBV6-6
d_gene: -

CDR3aa: CASSQSSGQQETQYF
CDR3nt: TGCGCCAGCAGTCAATCTTCGGGACAGCAAGAGACCCAGTACTTC
abundance: -
j_gene: TRBJ2-5
v_gene: TRBV5-1
d_gene: TRBD1

CDR3aa: CASSDGQGGTEAFF
CDR3nt: TGCGCCAGCAGTGACGGACAGGGAGGCACTGAAGCTTTCTTT
abundance: -
j_gene: TRBJ1-1
v_gene: TRBV5-1
d_gene: TRBD1

CDR3aa: CASSSGLAGYEQYF
CDR3nt: TGTGCCAGCAGCTCGGGACTAGCGGGCTACGAGCAGTACTTC
abundance: -
j_gene: TRBJ2-7
v_gene: TRBV13
d_gene: TRBD2

CDR3aa: CASSGGWTYNSPLHF
CDR3nt: TGTGCCAGTAGTGGGGGGTGGACCTATAATTCACCCCTCCACTTT
abundance: -
j_gene: TRBJ1-6
v_gene: TRBV19
d_gene: -

CDR3aa: CASTVQGRYGYTF
CDR3nt: TGTGCCAGCACCGTACAGGGGCGCTATGGCTACACCTTC
abundance: few
j_gene: TRBJ1-2
v_gene: TRBV5-6
d_gene: TRBD1

CDR3aa: CASSSRHLNTQYF
CDR3nt: TGTGCCAGCAGCTCAAGACATCTCAATACGCAGTATTTT
abundance: -
j_gene: TRBJ2-3
v_gene: TRBV11-2
d_gene: -

CDR3aa: CASSLVAGGGIYEQFF
CDR3nt: TGTGCCAGCAGCTTAGTAGCGGGGGGAGGAATTTATGAGCAGTTCTTC
abundance: -
j_gene: TRBJ2-1
v_gene: TRBV11-3
d_gene: TRBD2

CDR3aa: CAISESGRGARNSYEQYF
CDR3nt: TGTGCCATCAGTGAGTCGGGGCGGGGGGCTCGAAATTCCTACGAGCAGTACTTC
abundance: few
j_gene: TRBJ2-7
v_gene: TRBV10-3
d_gene: TRBD2

CDR3aa: CASSKDFRTQRETYNEQFF
CDR3nt: TGTGCCAGCAGCAAAGATTTCAGGACCCAGCGGGAGACCTACAATGAGCAGTTCTTC
abundance: -
j_gene: TRBJ2-1
v_gene: TRBV21-1
d_gene: -

CDR3aa: CASSQGDRGREKLFF
CDR3nt: TGTGCCAGCAGCCAAGGGGACAGGGGACGCGAAAAACTGTTTTTT
abundance: -
j_gene: TRBJ1-4
v_gene: TRBV4-2
d_gene: TRBD1

CDR3aa: CASSLQGSRLEQYF
CDR3nt: TGTGCCAGCAGTTTACAGGGGTCACGGCTCGAGCAGTACTTC
abundance: -
j_gene: TRBJ2-7
v_gene: TRBV28
d_gene: -

CDR3aa: CASSIVAGRYEQYF
CDR3nt: TGTGCCAGTAGTATTGTGGCGGGACGATACGAGCAGTACTTC
abundance: few
j_gene: TRBJ2-7
v_gene: TRBV19
d_gene: -

CDR3aa: CASSLRGPYGYTF
CDR3nt: TGTGCCAGCAGCTTAAGAGGGCCCTATGGCTACACCTTC
abundance: -
j_gene: TRBJ1-2
v_gene: TRBV5-8
d_gene: -

CDR3aa: CASSQSWERDYEQYF
CDR3nt: TGTGCCAGCAGCCAAAGCTGGGAGCGGGACTACGAGCAGTACTTC
abundance: few
j_gene: TRBJ2-7
v_gene: TRBV4-2
d_gene: TRBD2

CDR3aa: CASSFGQPYGYTF
CDR3nt: TGTGCCAGCAGCTTTGGACAGCCCTATGGCTACACCTTC
abundance: -
j_gene: TRBJ1-2
v_gene: TRBV5-4
d_gene: -

CDR3aa: CASRDYKWKAGGNTEAFF
CDR3nt: TGTGCCAGCAGAGATTATAAGTGGAAGGCCGGGGGGAACACTGAAGCTTTCTTT
abundance: -
j_gene: TRBJ1-1
v_gene: TRBV7-8
d_gene: -

CDR3aa: CASSISQGPGETQYF
CDR3nt: TGTGCCAGTAGTATTAGTCAGGGGCCGGGAGAGACCCAGTACTTC
abundance: -
j_gene: TRBJ2-5
v_gene: TRBV19
d_gene: -

CDR3aa: CASLGEGNYGYTF
CDR3nt: TGTGCTAGTCTCGGGGAGGGAAACTATGGCTACACCTTC
abundance: once
j_gene: TRBJ1-2
v_gene: TRBV12-5
d_gene: -

CDR3aa: CAWSVYRGSGEQYF
CDR3nt: TGTGCCTGGAGTGTGTACAGGGGGTCGGGCGAGCAGTACTTC
abundance: -
j_gene: TRBJ2-7
v_gene: TRBV30
d_gene: TRBD1

CDR3aa: CASSDRRGAKNIQYF
CDR3nt: TGTGCCAGCAGTGACAGACGGGGGGCCAAAAACATTCAGTACTTC
abundance: -
j_gene: TRBJ2-4
v_gene: TRBV25-1
d_gene: -

CDR3aa: CASSPLVDNYEQYF
CDR3nt: TGTGCCAGCTCACCACTCGTGGACAACTACGAGCAGTACTTC
abundance: once
j_gene: TRBJ2-7
v_gene: TRBV18
d_gene: -

CDR3aa: CASSFFPDRGNGEQYF
CDR3nt: TGTGCCAGCAGTTTCTTCCCGGACAGGGGAAACGGCGAGCAGTACTTC
abundance: -
j_gene: TRBJ2-7
v_gene: TRBV27
d_gene: TRBD1

CDR3aa: CASSRDSDYGYTF
CDR3nt: TGCGCCAGCAGTAGGGACAGCGACTATGGCTACACCTTC
abundance: few
j_gene: TRBJ1-2
v_gene: TRBV10-1
d_gene: TRBD1